This entry lists 3 T cell receptor beta chains sequenced from one sample in a study of T cell responses to AZD1222 COVID-19 vaccine. This table comes from immunoSEQ multiplex PCR, and its TCRdb copy is limited to in-frame clones, with some not included. Of fewer than 75,000 clones listed, about 90% are singletons. This sample comprised peripheral blood, obtained 28 days after the second dose of the MenACWY control vaccine. The source is an adult who received the MenACWY meningococcal vaccine as a control.

This chain joins TRBV5-4 and TRBJ2-7; tentative D call: TRBD1 (6 bases). CDR1 is SGHNT, CDR2 YYREEE, per germline (reference sequence). Trimming removed 4 bases from V and 3 bases from J, with 11 bases in between. The CDR3 is 13 amino acids. CDR3 amino acids: CASSLQGFYEQYF. The CDR3 nucleotides read TGTGCCAGCAGCCTTCAGGGGTTCTACGAGCAGTACTTC.

This chain uses TRBV10-1 with TRBJ1-2, with a tentative D call TRBD1 (5 bases). The CDR3 is made up of 13 amino acids. CDR1 is WNHNN, CDR2 SYGVQD, per germline (reference sequence). V gave up 7 bases and J gave up 2 bases, with 11 bases separating them. This CDR3 is CASTHRLNYGYTF. The CDR3 DNA is TGCGCCAGCACACACAGGTTGAACTATGGCTACACCTTC.

The sample holds one count of this clone. The chain recombines TRBV7-8 with TRBJ1-1; no firm D call. Germline lookup yields CDR1 SGHVS and CDR2 FQNEAQ. The CDR3 covers 13 residues. V was clipped by 5 bases and J by 1 base, with 8 bases between them. CDR3 nucleotide sequence: TGTGCCAGCAGCCAACAAGCGAACACTGAAGCTTTCTTT. This translates into CASSQQANTEAFF.